This T cell receptor (beta chain) was sequenced in a study of T cell therapy after organ transplantation. V was trimmed by 2 bases and J by 3 bases, leaving 7 bases between them. Per germline, CDR1 MNHEY and CDR2 SVGAGI. The CDR3 is 13 amino acids. This clone counts as medium-sized (0.01 to 0.1%). Its cognate antigen is unknown. As for time point: 20-29 weeks after completion of therapy. Study-wide results and caveats: In nonresponders, large pretherapy expansions changed minimally after therapy.

The table came from immunoSEQ multiplex PCR; TCRdb's copy has only in-frame clones and leaves some out. The sample lists around 19,000 clones, 65% to 85% occurring once. The sequence was collected from a human patient who had received a solid organ transplant and had CMV disease. Some T cells may arise from the graft donor. The chain uses TRBV6-5 and TRBJ1-1; D unclear. The sample in question was CD8+ T cells from blood, obtained after autologous CMV-specific T cell therapy. The CDR3 protein is CASSYRRYTEAFF. The CDR3 DNA follows: TGTGCCAGCAGTTACAGGAGGTACACTGAAGCTTTCTTT.